The clone carrying this T cell receptor beta chain has only one observation. The antigen is unknown. The sample originates from a study of cytomegalovirus exposure and HLA in healthy donors. Study information: It was reported in a later analysis that the 120 validation repertoires used the same platform as the roughly 640 first-cohort repertoires.

The repertoire was sequenced with immunoSEQ multiplex PCR; TCRdb's copy has only in-frame clones and lacks some. The table has hundreds of thousands of clones, roughly 87% seen once. Germline CDR1 is SEHNR and CDR2 is FQNEAQ (reference sequence). This CDR3 contains 14 residues. Trimming removed 5 bases at V and 7 bases at J, with 15 bases between. Study-level results: Confirmation was obtained in vitro that a few CMV-associated chains are specific for CMV antigens.

Material for sequencing was PBMCs. V usage is TRBV7-9 and J usage is TRBJ1-3, with D maybe TRBD1 (5 bases). The receptor was derived from a man aged 18 to 29 in good health and CMV-seropositive. CDR3 region: CASSSGTRGNTIYF. The CDR3 DNA is TGTGCCAGCAGCAGCGGGACTCGGGGGAACACCATATATTTT.